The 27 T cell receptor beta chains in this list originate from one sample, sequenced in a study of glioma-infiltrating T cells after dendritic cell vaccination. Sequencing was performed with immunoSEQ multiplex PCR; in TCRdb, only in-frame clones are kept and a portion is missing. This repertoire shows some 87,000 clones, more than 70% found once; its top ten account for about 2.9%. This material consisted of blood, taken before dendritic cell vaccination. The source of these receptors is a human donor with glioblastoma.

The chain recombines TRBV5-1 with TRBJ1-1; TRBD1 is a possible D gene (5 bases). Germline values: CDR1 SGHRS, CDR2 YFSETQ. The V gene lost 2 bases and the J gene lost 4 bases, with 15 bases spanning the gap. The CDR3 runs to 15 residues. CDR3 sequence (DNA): TGCGCCAGCAGCTTTGGGGCCCGGGCGAGCACTGAAGCTTTCTTT. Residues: CASSFGARASTEAFF.

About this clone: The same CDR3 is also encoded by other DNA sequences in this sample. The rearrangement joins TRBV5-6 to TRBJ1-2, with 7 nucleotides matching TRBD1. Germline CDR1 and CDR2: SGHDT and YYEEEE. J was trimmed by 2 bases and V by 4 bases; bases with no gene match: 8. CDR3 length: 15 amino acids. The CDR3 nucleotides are TGTGCCAGCAGCCCTCGGACAGGCGCCAACTATGGCTACACCTTC. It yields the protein CASSPRTGANYGYTF. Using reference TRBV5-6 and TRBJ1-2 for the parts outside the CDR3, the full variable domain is DAGVTQSPTHLIKTRGQQVTLRCSPKSGHDTVSWYQQALGQGPQFIFQYYEEEERQRGNFPDRFSGHQFPNYSSELNVNALLLGDSALYLCASSPRTGANYGYTFGSGTRLTVV.

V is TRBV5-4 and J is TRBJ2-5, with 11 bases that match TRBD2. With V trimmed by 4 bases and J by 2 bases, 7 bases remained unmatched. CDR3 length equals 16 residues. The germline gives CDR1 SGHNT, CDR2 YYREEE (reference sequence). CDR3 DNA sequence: TGTGCCAGCAGCCAAGGAAGACTAGCGGGGCAAGAGACCCAGTACTTC. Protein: CASSQGRLAGQETQYF. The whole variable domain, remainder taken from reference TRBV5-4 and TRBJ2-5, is ETGVTQSPTHLIKTRGQQVTLRCSSQSGHNTVSWYQQALGQGPQFIFQYYREEENGRGNFPPRFSGLQFPNYSSELNVNALELDDSALYLCASSQGRLAGQETQYFGPGTRLLVL.

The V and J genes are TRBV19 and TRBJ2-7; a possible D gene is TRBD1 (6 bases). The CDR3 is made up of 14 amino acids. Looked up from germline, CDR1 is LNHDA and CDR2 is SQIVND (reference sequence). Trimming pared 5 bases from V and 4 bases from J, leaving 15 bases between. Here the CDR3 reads CASSSRDNRYEQYF. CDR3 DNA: TGTGCCAGTAGTTCCCGGGACAACCGGTACGAGCAGTACTTC. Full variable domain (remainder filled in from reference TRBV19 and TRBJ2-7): DGGITQSPKYLFRKEGQNVTLSCEQNLNHDAMYWYRQDPGQGLRLIYYSQIVNDFQKGDIAEGYSVSREKKESFPLTVTSAQKNPTAFYLCASSSRDNRYEQYFGPGTRLTVT.

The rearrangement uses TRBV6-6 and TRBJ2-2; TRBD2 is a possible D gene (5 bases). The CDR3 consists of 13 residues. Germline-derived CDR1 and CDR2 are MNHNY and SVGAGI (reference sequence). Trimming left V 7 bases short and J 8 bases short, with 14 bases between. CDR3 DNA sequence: TGTGCCAGCATCCCTACTAGTACTGGGGAGCTGTTTTTT. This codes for CASIPTSTGELFF.

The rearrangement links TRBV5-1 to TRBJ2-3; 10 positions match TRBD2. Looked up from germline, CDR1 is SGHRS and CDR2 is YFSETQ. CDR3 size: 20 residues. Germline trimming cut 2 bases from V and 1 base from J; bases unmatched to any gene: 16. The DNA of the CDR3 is TGCGCCAGCAGCTTAACCCCCCAGCGGGGGGGCCGAGTTGGCACAGATACGCAGTATTTT. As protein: CASSLTPQRGGRVGTDTQYF.

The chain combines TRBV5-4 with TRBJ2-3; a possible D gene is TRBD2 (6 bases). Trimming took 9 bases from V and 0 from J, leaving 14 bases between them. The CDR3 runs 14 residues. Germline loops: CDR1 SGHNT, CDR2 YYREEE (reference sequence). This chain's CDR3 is CATQRVTSTDTQYF. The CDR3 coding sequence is TGTGCCACCCAGCGGGTTACTAGCACAGATACGCAGTATTTT.

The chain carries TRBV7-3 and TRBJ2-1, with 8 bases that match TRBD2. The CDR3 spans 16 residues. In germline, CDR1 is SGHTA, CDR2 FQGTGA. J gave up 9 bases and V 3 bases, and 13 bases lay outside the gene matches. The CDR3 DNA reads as TGTGCCAGCAGCTTGGTGGGTGGTAGCGCGGGGGGTGAGCAGTTCTTC. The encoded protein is CASSLVGGSAGGEQFF.

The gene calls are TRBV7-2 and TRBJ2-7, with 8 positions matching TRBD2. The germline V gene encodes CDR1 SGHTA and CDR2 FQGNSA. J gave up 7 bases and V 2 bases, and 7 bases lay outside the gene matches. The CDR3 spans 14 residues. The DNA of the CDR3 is TGTGCCAGCAGCTTAACCCCGGGGGGGGGAGAGCAGTACTTC. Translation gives CASSLTPGGGEQYF.

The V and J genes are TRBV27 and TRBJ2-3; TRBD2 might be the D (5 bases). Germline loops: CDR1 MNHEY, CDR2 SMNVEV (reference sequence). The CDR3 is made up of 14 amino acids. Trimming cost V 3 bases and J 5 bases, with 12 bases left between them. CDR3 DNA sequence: TGTGCCAGCAGTTTCGGGGAGACTGAAGATACGCAGTATTTT. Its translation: CASSFGETEDTQYF.

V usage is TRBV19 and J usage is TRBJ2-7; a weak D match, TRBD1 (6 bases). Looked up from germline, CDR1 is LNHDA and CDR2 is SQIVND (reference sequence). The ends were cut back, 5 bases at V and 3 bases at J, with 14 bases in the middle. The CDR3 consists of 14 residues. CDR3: CASSPRDTDYEQYF. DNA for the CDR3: TGTGCCAGTAGTCCCCGGGACACCGACTACGAGCAGTACTTC.

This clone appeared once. The CDR3: CASSVGPWGEYF. The DNA of the CDR3 is TGTGCCAGCAGCGTAGGCCCCTGGGGCGAGTACTTC. This chain uses TRBV9 with TRBJ2-5; D is possibly TRBD1 (5 bases). CDR3 size: 12 residues. Trimming cost V 0 bases and J 12 bases, with 12 bases left between them. Germline lookup yields CDR1 SGDLS and CDR2 YYNGEE.

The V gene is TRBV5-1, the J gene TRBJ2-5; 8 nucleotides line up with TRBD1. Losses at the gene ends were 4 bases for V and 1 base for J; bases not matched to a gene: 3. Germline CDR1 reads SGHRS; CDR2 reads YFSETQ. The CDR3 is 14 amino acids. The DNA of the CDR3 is TGCGCCAGCAGCCCCGGGACAGGCCAAGAGACCCAGTACTTC. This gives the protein CASSPGTGQETQYF.

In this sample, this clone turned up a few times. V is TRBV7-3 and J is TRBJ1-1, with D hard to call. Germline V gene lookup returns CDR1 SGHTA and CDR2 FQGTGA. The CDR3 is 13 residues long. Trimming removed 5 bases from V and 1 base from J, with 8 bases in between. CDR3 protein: CASSVNKNTEAFF. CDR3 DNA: TGTGCCAGCAGCGTTAACAAGAACACTGAAGCTTTCTTT.

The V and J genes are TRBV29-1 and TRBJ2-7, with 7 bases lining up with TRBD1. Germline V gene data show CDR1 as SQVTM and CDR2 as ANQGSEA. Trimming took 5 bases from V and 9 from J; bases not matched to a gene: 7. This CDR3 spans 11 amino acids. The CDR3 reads CSVSDREGQYF. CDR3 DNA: TGCAGCGTTTCCGACAGGGAAGGGCAGTACTTC.

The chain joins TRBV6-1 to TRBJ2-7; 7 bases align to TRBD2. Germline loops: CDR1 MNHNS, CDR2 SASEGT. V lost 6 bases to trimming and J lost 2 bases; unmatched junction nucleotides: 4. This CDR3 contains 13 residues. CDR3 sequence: CASRGGLAYEQYF. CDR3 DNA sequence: TGTGCCAGCAGGGGCGGACTAGCCTACGAGCAGTACTTC.

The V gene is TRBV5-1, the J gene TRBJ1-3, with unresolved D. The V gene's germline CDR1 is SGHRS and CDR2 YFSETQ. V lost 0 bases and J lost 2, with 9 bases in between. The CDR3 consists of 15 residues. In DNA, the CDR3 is TGCGCCAGCAGCTTGGTTTCCGGGACTGGAAACACCATATATTTT. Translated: CASSLVSGTGNTIYF.

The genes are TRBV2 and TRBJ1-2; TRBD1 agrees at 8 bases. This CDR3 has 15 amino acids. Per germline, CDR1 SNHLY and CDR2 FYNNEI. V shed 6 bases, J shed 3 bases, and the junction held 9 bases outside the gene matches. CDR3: CASSRWDRLDYGYTF. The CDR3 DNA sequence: TGTGCCAGCAGCCGCTGGGACAGGCTCGACTATGGCTACACCTTC.

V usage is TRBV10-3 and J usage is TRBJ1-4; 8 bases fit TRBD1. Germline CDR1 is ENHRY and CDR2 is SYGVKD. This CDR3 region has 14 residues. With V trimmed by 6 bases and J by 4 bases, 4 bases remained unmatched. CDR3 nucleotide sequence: TGTGCCATCAGGCGGGACAGGAGTAATGAAAAACTGTTTTTT. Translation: CAIRRDRSNEKLFF.

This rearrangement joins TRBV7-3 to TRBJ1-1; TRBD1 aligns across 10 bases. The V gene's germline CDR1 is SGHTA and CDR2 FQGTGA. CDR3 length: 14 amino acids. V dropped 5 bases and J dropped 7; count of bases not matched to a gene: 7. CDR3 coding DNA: TGTGCCAGCAGCGTTTCCGGGACAGGGGATGAAGCTTTCTTT. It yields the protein CASSVSGTGDEAFF.

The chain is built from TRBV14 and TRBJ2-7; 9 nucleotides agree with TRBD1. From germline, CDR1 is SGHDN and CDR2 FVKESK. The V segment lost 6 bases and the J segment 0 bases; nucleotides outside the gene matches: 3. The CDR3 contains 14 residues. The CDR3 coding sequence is TGTGCCAGCAGGAGGACAGGGGTCTCCTACGAGCAGTACTTC. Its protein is CASRRTGVSYEQYF.

Written as DNA, the CDR3 is TGTGCCAGCAGTCCGGACAGGGGTATCGGGGAGCTGTTTTTT. It codes for CASSPDRGIGELFF. The rearrangement joins TRBV6-4 to TRBJ2-2, with TRBD1 matching over 9 bases. Germline CDR1 reads MRHNA; CDR2 reads SNTAGT. V shed 5 bases, J shed 7 bases, and the junction held 5 bases outside the gene matches. The CDR3 contains 14 residues.

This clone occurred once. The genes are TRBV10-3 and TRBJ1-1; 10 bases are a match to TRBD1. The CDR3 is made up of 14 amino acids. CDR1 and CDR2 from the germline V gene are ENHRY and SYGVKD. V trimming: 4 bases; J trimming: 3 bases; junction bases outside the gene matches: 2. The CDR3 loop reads CAISVGTGDTEAFF. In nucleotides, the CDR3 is TGTGCCATCAGTGTAGGGACAGGGGACACTGAAGCTTTCTTT.

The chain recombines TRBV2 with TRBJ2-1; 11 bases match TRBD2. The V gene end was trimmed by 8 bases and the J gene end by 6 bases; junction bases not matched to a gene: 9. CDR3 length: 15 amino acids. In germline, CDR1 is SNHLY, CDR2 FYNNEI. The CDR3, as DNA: TGTGCCAGCCGGTCGACTAGCGGGATTAGCAATGAGCAGTTCTTC. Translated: CASRSTSGISNEQFF.

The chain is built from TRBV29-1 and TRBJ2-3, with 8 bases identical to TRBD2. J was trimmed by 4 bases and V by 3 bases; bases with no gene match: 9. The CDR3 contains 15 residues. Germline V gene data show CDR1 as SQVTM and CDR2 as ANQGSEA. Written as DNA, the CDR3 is TGCAGCGTTGATCCGCCGGGAGGGAGGTCAGATACGCAGTATTTT. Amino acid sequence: CSVDPPGGRSDTQYF.

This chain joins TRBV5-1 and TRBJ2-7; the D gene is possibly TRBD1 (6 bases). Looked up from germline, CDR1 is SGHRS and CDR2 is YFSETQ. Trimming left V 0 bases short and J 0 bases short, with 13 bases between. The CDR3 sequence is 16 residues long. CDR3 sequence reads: CASSLGGQIASYEQYF. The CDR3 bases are TGCGCCAGCAGCTTGGGGGGGCAGATTGCCTCCTACGAGCAGTACTTC.

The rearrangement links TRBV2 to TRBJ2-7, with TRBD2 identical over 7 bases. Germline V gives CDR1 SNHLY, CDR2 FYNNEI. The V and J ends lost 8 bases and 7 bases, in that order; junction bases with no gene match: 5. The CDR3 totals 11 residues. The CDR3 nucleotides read TGTGCCAGCTGCTTCGGGGGGGAGCAGTACTTC. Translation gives CASCFGGEQYF.